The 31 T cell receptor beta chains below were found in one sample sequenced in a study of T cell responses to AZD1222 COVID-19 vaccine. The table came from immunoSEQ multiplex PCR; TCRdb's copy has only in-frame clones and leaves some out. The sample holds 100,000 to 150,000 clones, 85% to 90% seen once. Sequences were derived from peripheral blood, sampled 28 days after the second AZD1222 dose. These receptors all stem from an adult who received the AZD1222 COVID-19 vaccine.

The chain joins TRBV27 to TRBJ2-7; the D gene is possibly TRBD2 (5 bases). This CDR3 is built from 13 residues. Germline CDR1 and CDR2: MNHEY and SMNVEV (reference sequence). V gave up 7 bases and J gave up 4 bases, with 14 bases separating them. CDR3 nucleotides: TGTGCCAGCACCCTACTAGGGTCTTACGAGCAGTACTTC. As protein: CASTLLGSYEQYF.

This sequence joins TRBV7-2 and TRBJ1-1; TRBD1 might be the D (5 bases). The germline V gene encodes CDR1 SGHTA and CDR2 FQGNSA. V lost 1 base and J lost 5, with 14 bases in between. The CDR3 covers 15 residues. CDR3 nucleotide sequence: TGTGCCAGCAGCTTAGTGGGCAGGGCTACGACTGAAGCTTTCTTT. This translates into CASSLVGRATTEAFF.

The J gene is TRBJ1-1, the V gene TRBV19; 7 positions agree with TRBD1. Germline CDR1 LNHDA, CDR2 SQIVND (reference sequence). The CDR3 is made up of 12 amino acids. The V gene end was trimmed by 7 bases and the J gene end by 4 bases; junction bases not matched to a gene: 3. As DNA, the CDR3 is TGTGCCAGTACGAGGGGGCCCACTGAAGCTTTCTTT. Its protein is CASTRGPTEAFF.

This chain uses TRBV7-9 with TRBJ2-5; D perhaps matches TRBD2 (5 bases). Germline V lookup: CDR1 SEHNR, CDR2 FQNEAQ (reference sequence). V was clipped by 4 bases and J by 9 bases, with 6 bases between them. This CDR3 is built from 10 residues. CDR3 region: CASSSRAQYF. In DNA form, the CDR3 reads TGTGCCAGCAGCTCGCGGGCCCAGTACTTC.

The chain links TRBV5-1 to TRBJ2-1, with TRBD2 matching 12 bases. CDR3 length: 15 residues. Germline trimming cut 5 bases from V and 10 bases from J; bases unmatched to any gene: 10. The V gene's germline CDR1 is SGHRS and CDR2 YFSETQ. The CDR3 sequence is CASRDLAGGPGEQFF. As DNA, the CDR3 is TGCGCCAGCAGAGACCTAGCGGGAGGGCCAGGAGAGCAGTTCTTC.

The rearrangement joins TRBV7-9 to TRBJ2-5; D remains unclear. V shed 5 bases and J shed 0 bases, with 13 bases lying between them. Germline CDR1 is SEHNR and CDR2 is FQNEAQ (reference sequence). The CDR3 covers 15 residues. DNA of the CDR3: TGTGCCAGCAGCCGCGGCACGGTGTACCAAGAGACCCAGTACTTC. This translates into CASSRGTVYQETQYF.

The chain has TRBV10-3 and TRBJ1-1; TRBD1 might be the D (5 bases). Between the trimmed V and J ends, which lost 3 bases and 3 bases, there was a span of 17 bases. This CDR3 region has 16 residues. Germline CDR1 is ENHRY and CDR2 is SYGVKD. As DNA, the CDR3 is TGTGCCATCAGTGAAATGGCAGGGAGTACGGACACTGAAGCTTTCTTT. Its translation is CAISEMAGSTDTEAFF.

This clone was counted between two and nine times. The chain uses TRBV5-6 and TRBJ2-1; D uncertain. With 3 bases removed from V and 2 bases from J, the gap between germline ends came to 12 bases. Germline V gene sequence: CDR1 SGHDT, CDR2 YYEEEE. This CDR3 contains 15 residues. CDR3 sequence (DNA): TGTGCCAGCAGCTCCCCCGGTACCGCCTACAATGAGCAGTTCTTC. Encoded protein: CASSSPGTAYNEQFF.

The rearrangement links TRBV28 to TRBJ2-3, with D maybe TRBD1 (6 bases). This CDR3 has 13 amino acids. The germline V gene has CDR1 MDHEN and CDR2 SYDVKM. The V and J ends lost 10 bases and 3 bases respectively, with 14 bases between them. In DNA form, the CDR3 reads TGTGCCACCGAGAGACAGGCTACAGATACGCAGTATTTT. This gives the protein CATERQATDTQYF.

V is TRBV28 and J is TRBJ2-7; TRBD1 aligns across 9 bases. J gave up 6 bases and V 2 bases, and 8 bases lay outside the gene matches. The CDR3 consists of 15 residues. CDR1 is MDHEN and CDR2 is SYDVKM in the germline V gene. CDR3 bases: TGTGCCAGCAGTTTAGGCGGACAGGGGAAGAGCGAGCAGTACTTC. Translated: CASSLGGQGKSEQYF.

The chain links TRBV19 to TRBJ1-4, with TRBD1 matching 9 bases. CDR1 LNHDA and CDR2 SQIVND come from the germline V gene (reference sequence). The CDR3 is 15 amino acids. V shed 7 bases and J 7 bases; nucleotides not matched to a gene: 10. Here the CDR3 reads CASTTPGQGGEKLFF. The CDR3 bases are TGTGCCAGTACCACCCCGGGACAGGGCGGTGAAAAACTGTTTTTT. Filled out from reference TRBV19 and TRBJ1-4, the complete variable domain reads DGGITQSPKYLFRKEGQNVTLSCEQNLNHDAMYWYRQDPGQGLRLIYYSQIVNDFQKGDIAEGYSVSREKKESFPLTVTSAQKNPTAFYLCASTTPGQGGEKLFFGSGTQLSVL.

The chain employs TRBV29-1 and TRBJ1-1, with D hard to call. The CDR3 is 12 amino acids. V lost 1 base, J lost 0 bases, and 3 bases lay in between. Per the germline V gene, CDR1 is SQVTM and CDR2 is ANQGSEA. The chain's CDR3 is CSVEGMNTEAFF. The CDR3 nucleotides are TGCAGCGTTGAAGGGATGAACACTGAAGCTTTCTTT.

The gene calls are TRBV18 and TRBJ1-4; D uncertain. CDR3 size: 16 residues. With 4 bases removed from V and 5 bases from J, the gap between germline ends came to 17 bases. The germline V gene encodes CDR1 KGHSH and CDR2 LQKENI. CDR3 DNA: TGTGCCAGCTCACAACGGACTGTGTCTTTAAATGAAAAACTGTTTTTT. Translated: CASSQRTVSLNEKLFF.

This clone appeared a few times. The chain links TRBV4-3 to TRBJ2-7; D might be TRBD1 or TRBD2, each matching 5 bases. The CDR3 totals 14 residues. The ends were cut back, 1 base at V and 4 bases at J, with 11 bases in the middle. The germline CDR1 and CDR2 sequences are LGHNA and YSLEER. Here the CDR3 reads CASSQGGSSYEQYF. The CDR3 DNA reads TGCGCCAGCAGCCAAGGGGGGAGCTCTTACGAGCAGTACTTC.

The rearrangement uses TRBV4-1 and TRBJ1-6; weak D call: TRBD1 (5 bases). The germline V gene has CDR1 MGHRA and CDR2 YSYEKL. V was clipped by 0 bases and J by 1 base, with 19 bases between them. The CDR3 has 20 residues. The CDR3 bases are TGCGCCAGCAGCCAAGATAAGTCGCAGAGGGGTCGATCCTATAATTCACCCCTCCACTTT. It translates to CASSQDKSQRGRSYNSPLHF.

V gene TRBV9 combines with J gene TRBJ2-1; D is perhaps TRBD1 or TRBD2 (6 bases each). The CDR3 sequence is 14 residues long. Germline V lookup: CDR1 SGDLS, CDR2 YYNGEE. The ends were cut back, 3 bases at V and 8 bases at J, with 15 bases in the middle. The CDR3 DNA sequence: TGTGCCAGCAGCGCCGGAGGGGGTGTCGATGAGCAGTTCTTC. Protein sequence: CASSAGGGVDEQFF.

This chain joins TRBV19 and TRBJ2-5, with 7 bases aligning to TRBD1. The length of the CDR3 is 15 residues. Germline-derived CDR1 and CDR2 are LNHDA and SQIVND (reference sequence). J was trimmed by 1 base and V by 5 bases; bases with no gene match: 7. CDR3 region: CASSSPTGSQETQYF. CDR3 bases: TGTGCCAGTAGTTCCCCGACAGGGAGCCAAGAGACCCAGTACTTC.

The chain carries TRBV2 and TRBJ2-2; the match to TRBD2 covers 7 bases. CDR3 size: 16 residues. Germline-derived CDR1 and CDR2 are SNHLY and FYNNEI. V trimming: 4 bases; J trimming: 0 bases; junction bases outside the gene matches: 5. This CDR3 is CASSVESGTNTGELFF. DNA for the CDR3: TGTGCCAGCAGTGTCGAGAGCGGGACGAACACCGGGGAGCTGTTTTTT.

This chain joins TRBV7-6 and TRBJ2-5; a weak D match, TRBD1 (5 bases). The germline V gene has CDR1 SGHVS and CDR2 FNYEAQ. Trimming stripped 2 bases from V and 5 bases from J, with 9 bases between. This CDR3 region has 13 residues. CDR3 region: CASSLSRVETQYF. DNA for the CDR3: TGTGCCAGCAGCTTAAGCAGGGTCGAGACCCAGTACTTC. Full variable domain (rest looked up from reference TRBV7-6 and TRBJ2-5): GAGVSQSPRYKVTKRGQDVALRCDPISGHVSLYWYRQALGQGPEFLTYFNYEAQQDKSGLPNDRFSAERPEGSISTLTIQRTEQRDSAMYRCASSLSRVETQYFGPGTRLLVL.

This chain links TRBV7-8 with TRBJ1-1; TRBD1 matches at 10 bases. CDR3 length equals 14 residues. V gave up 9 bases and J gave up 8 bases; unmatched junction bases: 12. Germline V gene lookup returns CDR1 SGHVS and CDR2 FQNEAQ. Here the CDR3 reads CASRPGQGIWEAFF. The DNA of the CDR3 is TGTGCCAGTAGACCGGGACAGGGGATATGGGAAGCTTTCTTT.

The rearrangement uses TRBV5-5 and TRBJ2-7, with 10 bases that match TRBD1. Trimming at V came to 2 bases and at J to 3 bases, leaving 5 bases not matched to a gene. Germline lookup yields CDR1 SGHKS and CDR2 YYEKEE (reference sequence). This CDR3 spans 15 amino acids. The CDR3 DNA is TGTGCCAGCAGCTTCATTGGACAGGGGGACTACGAGCAGTACTTC. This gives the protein CASSFIGQGDYEQYF.

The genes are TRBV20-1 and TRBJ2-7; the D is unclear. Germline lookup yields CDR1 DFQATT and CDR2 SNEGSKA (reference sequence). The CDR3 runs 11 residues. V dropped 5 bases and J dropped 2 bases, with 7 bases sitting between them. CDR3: CSAPDTYEQYF. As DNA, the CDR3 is TGCAGTGCTCCCGACACCTACGAGCAGTACTTC.

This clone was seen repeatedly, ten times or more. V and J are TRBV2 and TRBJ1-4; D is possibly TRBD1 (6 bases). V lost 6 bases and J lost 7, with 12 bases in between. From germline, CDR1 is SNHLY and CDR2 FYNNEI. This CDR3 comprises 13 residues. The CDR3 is CASRGGRTEKLFF. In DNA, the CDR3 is TGTGCCAGCAGGGGGGGCCGAACTGAAAAACTGTTTTTT. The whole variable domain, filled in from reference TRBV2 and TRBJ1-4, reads EPEVTQTPSHQVTQMGQEVILRCVPISNHLYFYWYRQILGQKVEFLVSFYNNEISEKSEIFDDQFSVERPDGSNFTLKIRSTKLEDSAMYFCASRGGRTEKLFFGSGTQLSVL.

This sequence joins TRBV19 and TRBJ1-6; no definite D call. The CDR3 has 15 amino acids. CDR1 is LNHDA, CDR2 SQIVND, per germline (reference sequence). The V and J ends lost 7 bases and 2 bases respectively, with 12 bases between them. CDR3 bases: TGTGCCAGTAAGGACCTTGGGACCTATAATTCACCCCTCCACTTT. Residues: CASKDLGTYNSPLHF.

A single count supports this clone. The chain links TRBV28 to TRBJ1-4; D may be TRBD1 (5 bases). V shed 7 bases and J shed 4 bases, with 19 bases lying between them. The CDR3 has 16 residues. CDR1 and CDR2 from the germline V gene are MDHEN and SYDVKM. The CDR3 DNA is TGTGCCAGCAACTCACGGCGTGCGGGGGGTAATGAAAAACTGTTTTTT. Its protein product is CASNSRRAGGNEKLFF.

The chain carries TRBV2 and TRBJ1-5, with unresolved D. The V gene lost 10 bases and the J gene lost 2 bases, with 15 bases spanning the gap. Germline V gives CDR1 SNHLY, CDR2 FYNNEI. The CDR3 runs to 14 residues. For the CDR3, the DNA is TGTGCCACCCAACTCCCGAACGGCAATCAGCCCCAGCATTTT. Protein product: CATQLPNGNQPQHF.

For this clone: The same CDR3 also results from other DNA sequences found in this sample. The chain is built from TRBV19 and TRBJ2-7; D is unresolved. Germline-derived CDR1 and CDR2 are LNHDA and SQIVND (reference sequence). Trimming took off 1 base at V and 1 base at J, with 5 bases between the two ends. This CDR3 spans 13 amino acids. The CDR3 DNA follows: TGTGCCAGTAGTATAGGAGGATCCTACGAGCAGTACTTC. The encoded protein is CASSIGGSYEQYF.

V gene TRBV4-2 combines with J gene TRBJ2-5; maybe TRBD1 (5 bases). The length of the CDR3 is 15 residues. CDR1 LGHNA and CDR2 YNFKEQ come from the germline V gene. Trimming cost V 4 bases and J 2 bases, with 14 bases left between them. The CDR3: CASSRVGAFQETQYF. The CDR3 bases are TGTGCCAGCAGCCGGGTTGGGGCCTTTCAAGAGACCCAGTACTTC.

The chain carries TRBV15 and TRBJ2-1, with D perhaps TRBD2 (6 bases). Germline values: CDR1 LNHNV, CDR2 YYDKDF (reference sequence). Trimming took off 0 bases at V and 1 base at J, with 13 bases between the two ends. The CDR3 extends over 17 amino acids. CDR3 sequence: CATSREGPGASYNEQFF. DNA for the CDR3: TGTGCCACCAGCAGAGAGGGGCCGGGAGCGTCCTACAATGAGCAGTTCTTC.

The CDR3 DNA reads as TGTGCCAGTAGTATAAGTAAGGGGCTCCAAGAGACCCAGTACTTC. This translates into CASSISKGLQETQYF. This chain uses TRBV19 with TRBJ2-5; maybe TRBD1 (5 bases). V lost 2 bases to trimming and J lost 1 base, with 11 bases between them. The CDR3 is made up of 15 amino acids. Germline CDR1 is LNHDA and CDR2 is SQIVND (reference sequence). The variable domain in full, with the rest retrieved from reference TRBV19 and TRBJ2-5, is DGGITQSPKYLFRKEGQNVTLSCEQNLNHDAMYWYRQDPGQGLRLIYYSQIVNDFQKGDIAEGYSVSREKKESFPLTVTSAQKNPTAFYLCASSISKGLQETQYFGPGTRLLVL.

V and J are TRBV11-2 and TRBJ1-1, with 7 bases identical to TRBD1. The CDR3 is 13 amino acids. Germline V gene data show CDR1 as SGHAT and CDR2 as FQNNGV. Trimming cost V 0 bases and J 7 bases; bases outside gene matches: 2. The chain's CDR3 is CASSLEPGGEAFF. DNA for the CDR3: TGTGCCAGCAGCTTAGAACCAGGGGGTGAAGCTTTCTTT. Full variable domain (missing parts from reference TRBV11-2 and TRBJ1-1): EAGVAQSPRYKIIEKRQSVAFWCNPISGHATLYWYQQILGQGPKLLIQFQNNGVVDDSQLPKDRFSAERLKGVDSTLKIQPAKLEDSAVYLCASSLEPGGEAFFGQGTRLTVV.